The table lists the clone carrying this T cell receptor (beta chain) with a few counts. Its antigen is not known. The data were obtained in a study of T cells after yellow fever vaccination. As for the study in general: Fractions of limited cellularity were prepared by means of SMART-Seq v4 Ultra Low Input.

Study-wide results and caveats: Although most clonotypes did not, a small share appeared in both CD4 and CD8 compartments.

This CDR3 is 14 amino acids long. With V trimmed by 6 bases and J by 4 bases, 10 bases remained unmatched. Germline CDR1 is DFQATT and CDR2 is SNEGSKA (reference sequence). 5'RACE template switching generated TCR cDNA, adding a universal primer site and UMIs. From the 5' RACE reads, TCRdb called clonotypes with MiXCR, one entry per CDR3 protein. The table lists hundreds of thousands of distinct CDR3 sequences, around 19% of them singletons. This specimen was PBMCs, taken before the yellow fever booster vaccination. V and J are TRBV20-1 and TRBJ1-2, with 8 nucleotides matching TRBD1. This clonotype was sampled from a man aged 18 to 35 who received the YFV17D yellow fever vaccine. The CDR3 DNA sequence: TGCAGTGCCCGTGCAGGGGGCATAGGCTATGGCTACACCTTC. Protein: CSARAGGIGYGYTF.